The 8 T cell receptor beta chains below all came from one sample that was sequenced in a study of T cells after yellow fever vaccination. One entry per CDR3 protein, called by TCRdb with MiXCR from the 5' RACE reads. The profile shows under 250,000 distinct CDR3 sequences, roughly 3% of them singletons. Sequencing was performed on CD4+ T cells sorted from PBMCs, taken 10 days after the yellow fever booster vaccination. The receptors come from a man younger than 30 who received the YFV17D yellow fever vaccine.

Ten or more counts support this clonotype. The chain couples TRBV12-3 or TRBV12-4 to TRBJ2-1; TRBD1 matches at 7 bases. J was trimmed by 8 bases and V by 6 bases; bases with no gene match: 10. The CDR3 extends over 14 amino acids. The CDR3 sequence: CASSRGDSGDEQFF. The CDR3 region has the DNA TGTGCCAGCAGCAGAGGGGACAGTGGGGATGAGCAGTTCTTC.

This clonotype was picked up many times. The chain is built from TRBV7-9 and TRBJ2-3; TRBD2 matches at 9 bases. CDR1 is SEHNR, CDR2 FQNEAQ, per germline (reference sequence). With 2 bases clipped from V and 2 bases from J, the junction kept 8 bases outside the gene matches. The CDR3 spans 17 residues. Here the CDR3 DNA reads TGTGCCAGCAGCTTACCCCGGGCTAGCGGGGACACAGATACGCAGTATTTT. Translated: CASSLPRASGDTDTQYF.

With respect to this clonotype: One base away lies a much larger clone, so this may be a sequencing read error. V gene TRBV7-8 combines with J gene TRBJ2-5, with TRBD1 identical over 8 bases. This CDR3 region has 16 residues. V was clipped by 5 bases and J by 4 bases; unmatched bases: 12. Germline V lookup: CDR1 SGHVS, CDR2 FQNEAQ. The CDR3 sequence is CASSPRTGPTLETQYF. CDR3 DNA sequence: TGTGCCAGCAGCCCGAGGACAGGGCCTACTCTAGAGACCCAGTACTTC.

Only a few counts were recorded for this clonotype. The V call is TRBV20-1, the J call TRBJ2-5; 7 nucleotides align to TRBD2. The length of the CDR3 is 14 residues. V shed 4 bases and J 4 bases; nucleotides not matched to a gene: 9. Germline V lookup: CDR1 DFQATT, CDR2 SNEGSKA (reference sequence). The CDR3 coding sequence is TGCAGTGCTAATTCGCGGGGGATGAGAGAGACCCAGTACTTC. Protein: CSANSRGMRETQYF.

This clonotype was counted between two and nine times. The chain is built from TRBV7-9 and TRBJ1-1, with D tentatively TRBD1 (6 bases). This CDR3 is 16 amino acids long. V lost 0 bases and J lost 3, with 14 bases in between. Germline CDR1 and CDR2: SEHNR and FQNEAQ (reference sequence). The CDR3 coding sequence is TGTGCCAGCAGCTTAGCGCTAGCAGGGGCCTACACTGAAGCTTTCTTT. Residues: CASSLALAGAYTEAFF.

The rearrangement uses TRBV6-5 and TRBJ2-5; 10 bases agree with TRBD1. The J segment lost 5 bases and the V segment lost 1 base, leaving 10 bases of the junction unmatched. CDR1 and CDR2 from the germline V gene are MNHEY and SVGAGI. CDR3 length: 17 residues. CDR3 in amino acids: CASSYFLPGQGKETQYF. The CDR3 region has the DNA TGTGCCAGCAGTTACTTTCTACCGGGACAGGGGAAGGAGACCCAGTACTTC.

V gene TRBV27 combines with J gene TRBJ1-5, with a weak D call TRBD1 (6 bases). Looked up from germline, CDR1 is MNHEY and CDR2 is SMNVEV (reference sequence). Trimming took off 2 bases at V and 7 bases at J, with 12 bases between the two ends. This CDR3 has 14 amino acids. CDR3 sequence (DNA): TGTGCCAGCAGTTTAGTGGGGGCACGGCAGCCCCAGCATTTT. Encoded protein: CASSLVGARQPQHF.

A few counts support this clonotype. The rearrangement uses TRBV4-2 and TRBJ2-3, with 13 bases identical to TRBD2. The junction had 7 bases not matched to a gene; V was cut back by 6 bases and J by 4 bases. The CDR3 has 16 amino acids. CDR1 is LGHNA and CDR2 is YNFKEQ in the germline V gene. In DNA form, the CDR3 reads TGTGCCAGCAGTCAGACCGGGACTAGCGGGGCAGATACGCAGTATTTT. This translates into CASSQTGTSGADTQYF.